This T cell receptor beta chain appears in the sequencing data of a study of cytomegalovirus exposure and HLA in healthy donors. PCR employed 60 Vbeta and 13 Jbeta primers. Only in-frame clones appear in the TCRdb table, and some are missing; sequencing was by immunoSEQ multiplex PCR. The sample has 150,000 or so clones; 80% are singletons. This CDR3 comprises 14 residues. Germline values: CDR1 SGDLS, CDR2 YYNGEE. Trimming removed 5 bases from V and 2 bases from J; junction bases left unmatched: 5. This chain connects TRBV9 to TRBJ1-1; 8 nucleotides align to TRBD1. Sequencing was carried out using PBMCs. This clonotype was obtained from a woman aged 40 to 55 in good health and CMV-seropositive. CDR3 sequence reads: CASRKGQANTEAFF. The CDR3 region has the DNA TGTGCCAGCAGGAAGGGACAGGCCAACACTGAAGCTTTCTTT.